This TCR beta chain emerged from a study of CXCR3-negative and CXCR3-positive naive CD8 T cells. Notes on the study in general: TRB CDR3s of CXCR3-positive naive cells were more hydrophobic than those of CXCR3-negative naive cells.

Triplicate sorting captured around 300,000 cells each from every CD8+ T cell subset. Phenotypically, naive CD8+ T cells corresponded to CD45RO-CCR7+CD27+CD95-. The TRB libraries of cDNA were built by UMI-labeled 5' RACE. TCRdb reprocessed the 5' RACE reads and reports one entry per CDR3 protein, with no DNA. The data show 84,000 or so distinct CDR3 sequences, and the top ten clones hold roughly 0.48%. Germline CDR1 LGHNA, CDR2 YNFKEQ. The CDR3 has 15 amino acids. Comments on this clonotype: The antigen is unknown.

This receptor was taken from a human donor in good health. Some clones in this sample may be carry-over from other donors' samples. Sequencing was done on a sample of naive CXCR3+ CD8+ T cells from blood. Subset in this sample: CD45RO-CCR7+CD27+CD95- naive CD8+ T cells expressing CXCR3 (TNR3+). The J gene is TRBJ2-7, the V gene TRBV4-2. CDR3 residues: CASSQVYLNGDEQYF.